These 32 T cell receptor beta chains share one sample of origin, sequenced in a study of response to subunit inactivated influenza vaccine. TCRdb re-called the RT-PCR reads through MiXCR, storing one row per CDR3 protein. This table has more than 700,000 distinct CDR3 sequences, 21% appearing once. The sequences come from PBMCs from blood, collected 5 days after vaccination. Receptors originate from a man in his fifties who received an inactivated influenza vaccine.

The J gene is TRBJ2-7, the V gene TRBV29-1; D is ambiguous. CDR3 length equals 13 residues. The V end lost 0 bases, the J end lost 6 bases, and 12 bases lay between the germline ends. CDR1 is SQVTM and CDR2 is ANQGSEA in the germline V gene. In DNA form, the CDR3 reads TGCAGCGTTGAAGAGACACTTTCGGGCGAGCAGTACTTC. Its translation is CSVEETLSGEQYF.

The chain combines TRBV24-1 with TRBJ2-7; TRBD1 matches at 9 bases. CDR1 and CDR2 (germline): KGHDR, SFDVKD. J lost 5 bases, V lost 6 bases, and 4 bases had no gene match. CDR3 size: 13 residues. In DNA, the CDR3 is TGTGCCACCAGTAGACAGGGGGTCGACGAGCAGTACTTC. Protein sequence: CATSRQGVDEQYF.

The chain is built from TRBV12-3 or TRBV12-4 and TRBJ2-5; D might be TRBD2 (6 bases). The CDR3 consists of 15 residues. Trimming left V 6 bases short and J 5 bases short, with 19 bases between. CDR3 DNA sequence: TGTGCCAGCAGGGCGGGGCCGCACTTGGGCGAGACCCAGTACTTC. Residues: CASRAGPHLGETQYF.

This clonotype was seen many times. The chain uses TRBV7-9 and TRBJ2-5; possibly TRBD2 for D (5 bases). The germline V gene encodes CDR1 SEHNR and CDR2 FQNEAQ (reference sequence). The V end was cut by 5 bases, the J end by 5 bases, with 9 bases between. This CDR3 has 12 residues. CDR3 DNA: TGTGCCAGCAGCCCGGGGTCGGAGACCCAGTACTTC. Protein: CASSPGSETQYF.

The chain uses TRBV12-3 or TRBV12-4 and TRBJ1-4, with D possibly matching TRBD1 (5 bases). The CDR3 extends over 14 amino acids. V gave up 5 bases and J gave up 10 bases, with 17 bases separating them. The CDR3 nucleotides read TGTGCCAGCAGTCTAAGACAGACCAAGGGAAAACTGTTTTTT. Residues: CASSLRQTKGKLFF.

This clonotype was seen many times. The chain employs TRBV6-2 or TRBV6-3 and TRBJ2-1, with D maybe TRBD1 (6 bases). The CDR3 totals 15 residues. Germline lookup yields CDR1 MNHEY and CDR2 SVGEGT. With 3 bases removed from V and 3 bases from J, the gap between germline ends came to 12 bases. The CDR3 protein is CASSYLQGNYNEQFF. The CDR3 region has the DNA TGTGCCAGCAGTTATTTACAGGGAAACTACAATGAGCAGTTCTTC.

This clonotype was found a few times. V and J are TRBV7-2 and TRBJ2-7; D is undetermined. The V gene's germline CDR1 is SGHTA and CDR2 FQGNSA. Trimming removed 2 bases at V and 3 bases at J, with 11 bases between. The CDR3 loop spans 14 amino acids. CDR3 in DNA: TGTGCCAGCAGCTTAAACGTCAGGAACTACGAGCAGTACTTC. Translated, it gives CASSLNVRNYEQYF.

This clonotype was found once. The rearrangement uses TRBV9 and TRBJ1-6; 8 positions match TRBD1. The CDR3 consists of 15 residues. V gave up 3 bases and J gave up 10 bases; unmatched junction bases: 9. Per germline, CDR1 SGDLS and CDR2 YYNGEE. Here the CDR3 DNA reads TGTGCCAGCAGCGGGCCGGGACAGGCGGCATCACCCCTCCACTTT. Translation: CASSGPGQAASPLHF.

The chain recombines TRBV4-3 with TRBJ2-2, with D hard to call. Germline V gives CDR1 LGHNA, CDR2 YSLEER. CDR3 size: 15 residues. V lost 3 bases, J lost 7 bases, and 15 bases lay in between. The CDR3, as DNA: TGCGCCAGCAGCCAGGATAGGCTTACAGTCGGGGAGCTGTTTTTT. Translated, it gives CASSQDRLTVGELFF.

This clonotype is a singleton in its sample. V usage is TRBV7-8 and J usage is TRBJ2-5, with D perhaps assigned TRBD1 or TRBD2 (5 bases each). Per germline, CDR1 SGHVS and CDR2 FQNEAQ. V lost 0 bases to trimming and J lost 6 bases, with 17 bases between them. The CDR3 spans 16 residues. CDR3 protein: CASSLARVWQGKTQYF. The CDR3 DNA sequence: TGTGCCAGCAGCTTAGCGCGGGTGTGGCAGGGAAAGACCCAGTACTTC.

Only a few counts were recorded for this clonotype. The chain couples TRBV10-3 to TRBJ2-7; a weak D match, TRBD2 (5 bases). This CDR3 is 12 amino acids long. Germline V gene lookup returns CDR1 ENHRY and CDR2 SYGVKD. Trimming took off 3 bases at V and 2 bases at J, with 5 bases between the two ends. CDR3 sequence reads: CAISDGTYEQYF. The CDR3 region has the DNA TGTGCCATCAGTGACGGGACCTACGAGCAGTACTTC.

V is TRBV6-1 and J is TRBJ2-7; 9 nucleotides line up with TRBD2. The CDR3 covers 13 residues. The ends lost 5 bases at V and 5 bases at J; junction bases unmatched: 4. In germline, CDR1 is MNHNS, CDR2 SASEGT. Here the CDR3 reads CASSRRLADEQYF. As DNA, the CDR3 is TGTGCCAGCAGTAGACGACTAGCGGACGAGCAGTACTTC.

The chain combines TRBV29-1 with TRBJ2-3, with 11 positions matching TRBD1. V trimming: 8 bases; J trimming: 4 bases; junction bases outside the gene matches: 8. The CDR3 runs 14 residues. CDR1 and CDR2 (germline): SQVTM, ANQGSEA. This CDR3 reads CSLRTGGLSDTQYF. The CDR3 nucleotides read TGCAGCCTCAGGACAGGGGGCTTATCAGATACGCAGTATTTT.

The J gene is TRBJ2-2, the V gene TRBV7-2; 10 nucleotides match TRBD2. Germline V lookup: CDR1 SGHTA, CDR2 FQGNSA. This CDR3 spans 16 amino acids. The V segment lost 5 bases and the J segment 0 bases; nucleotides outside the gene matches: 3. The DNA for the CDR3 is TGTGCCAGCAGCGCTACTAGCGGGGCGAACACCGGGGAGCTGTTTTTT. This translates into CASSATSGANTGELFF. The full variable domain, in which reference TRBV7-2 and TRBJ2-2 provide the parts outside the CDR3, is GAGVSQSPSNKVTEKGKDVELRCDPISGHTALYWYRQSLGQGLEFLIYFQGNSAPDKSGLPSDRFSAERTGGSVSTLTIQRTQQEDSAVYLCASSATSGANTGELFFGEGSRLTVL.

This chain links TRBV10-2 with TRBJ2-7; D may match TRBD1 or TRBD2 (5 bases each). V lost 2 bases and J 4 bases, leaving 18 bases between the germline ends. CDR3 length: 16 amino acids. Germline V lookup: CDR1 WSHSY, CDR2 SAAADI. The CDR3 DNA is TGCGCCAGCAGTGAGCTCTCTGGGACCCTACCTTACGAGCAGTACTTC. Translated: CASSELSGTLPYEQYF.

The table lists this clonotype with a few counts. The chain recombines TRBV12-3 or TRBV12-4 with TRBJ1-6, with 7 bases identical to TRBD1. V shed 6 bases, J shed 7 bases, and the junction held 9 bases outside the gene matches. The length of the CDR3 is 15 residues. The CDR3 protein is CASSWTGGGNSPLHF. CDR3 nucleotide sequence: TGTGCCAGCAGCTGGACAGGTGGAGGGAATTCACCCCTCCACTTT.

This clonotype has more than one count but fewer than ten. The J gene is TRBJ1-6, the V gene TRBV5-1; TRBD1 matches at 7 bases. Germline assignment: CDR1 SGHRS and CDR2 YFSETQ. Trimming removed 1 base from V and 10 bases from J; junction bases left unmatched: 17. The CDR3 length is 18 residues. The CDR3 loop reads CASSLMGEQGYDWSPLHF. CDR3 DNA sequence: TGCGCCAGCAGCTTGATGGGGGAACAGGGGTACGATTGGTCACCCCTCCACTTT.

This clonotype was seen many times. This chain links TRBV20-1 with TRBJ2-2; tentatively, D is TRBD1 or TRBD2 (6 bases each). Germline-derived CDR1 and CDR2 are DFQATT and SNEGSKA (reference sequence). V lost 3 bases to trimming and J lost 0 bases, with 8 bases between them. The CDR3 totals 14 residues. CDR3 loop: CSASGGANTGELFF. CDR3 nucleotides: TGCAGTGCTAGCGGGGGCGCGAACACCGGGGAGCTGTTTTTT.

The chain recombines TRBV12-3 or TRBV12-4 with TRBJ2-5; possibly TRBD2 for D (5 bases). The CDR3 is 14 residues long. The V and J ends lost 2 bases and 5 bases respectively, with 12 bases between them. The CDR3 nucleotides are TGTGCCAGCAGTTTACGGGAAAGAGGGGAGACCCAGTACTTC. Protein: CASSLRERGETQYF.

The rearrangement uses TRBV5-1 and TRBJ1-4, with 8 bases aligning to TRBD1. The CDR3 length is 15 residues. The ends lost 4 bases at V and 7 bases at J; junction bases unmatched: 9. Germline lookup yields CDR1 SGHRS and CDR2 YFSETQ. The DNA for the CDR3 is TGCGCCAGCAGCCTAGGACAGGGTATCGGTGAAAAACTGTTTTTT. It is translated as CASSLGQGIGEKLFF.

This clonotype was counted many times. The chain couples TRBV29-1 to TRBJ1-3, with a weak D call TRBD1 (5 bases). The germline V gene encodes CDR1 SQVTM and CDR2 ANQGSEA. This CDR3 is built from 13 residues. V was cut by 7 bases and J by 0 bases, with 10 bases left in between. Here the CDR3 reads CSGRTNSGNTIYF. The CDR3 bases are TGCAGCGGAAGGACAAACTCTGGAAACACCATATATTTT.

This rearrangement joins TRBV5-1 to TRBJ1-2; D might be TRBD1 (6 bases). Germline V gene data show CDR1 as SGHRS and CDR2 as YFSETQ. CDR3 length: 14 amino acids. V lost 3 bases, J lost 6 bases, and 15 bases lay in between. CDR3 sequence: CASSSNDRRNGYTF. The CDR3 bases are TGCGCCAGCAGCTCCAACGACAGGCGCAATGGCTACACCTTC.

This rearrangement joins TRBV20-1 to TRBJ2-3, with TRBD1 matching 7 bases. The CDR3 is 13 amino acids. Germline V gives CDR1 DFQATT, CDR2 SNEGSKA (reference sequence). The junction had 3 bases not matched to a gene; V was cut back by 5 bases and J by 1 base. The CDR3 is CSARGQGTDTQYF. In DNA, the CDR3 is TGCAGTGCTCGTGGACAGGGCACAGATACGCAGTATTTT.

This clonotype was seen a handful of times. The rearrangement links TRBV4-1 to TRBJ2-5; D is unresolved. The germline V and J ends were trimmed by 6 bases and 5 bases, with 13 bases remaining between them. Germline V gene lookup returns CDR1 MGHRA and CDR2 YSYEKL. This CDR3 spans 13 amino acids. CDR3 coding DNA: TGCGCCAGCAGTGCGGTGGTGGTGGAGACCCAGTACTTC. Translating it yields CASSAVVVETQYF.

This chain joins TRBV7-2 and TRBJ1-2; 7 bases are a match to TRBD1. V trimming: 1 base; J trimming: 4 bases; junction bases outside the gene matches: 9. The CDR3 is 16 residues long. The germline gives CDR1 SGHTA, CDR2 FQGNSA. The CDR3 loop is CASSLGGRGLIYGYTF. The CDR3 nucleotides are TGTGCCAGCAGCTTAGGAGGGAGGGGGCTTATCTATGGCTACACCTTC.

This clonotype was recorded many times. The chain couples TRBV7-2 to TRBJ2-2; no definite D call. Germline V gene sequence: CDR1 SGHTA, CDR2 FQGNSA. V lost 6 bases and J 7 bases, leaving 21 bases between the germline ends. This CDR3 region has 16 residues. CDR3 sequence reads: CASSSISTVRLGELFF. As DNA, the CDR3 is TGTGCCAGCAGTTCTATCTCGACTGTTCGACTCGGGGAGCTGTTTTTT.

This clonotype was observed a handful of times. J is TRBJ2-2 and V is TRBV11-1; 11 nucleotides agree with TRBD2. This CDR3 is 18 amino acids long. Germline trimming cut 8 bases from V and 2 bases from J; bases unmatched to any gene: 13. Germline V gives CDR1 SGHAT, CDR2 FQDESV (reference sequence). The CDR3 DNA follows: TGTGCCAGCTCCCGTGGACAGGGGACTAGCGGAAACACCGGGGAGCTGTTTTTT. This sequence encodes CASSRGQGTSGNTGELFF. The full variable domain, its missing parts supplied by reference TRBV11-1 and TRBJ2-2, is EAEVAQSPRYKITEKSQAVAFWCDPISGHATLYWYRQILGQGPELLVQFQDESVVDDSQLPKDRFSAERLKGVDSTLKIQPAELGDSAMYLCASSRGQGTSGNTGELFFGEGSRLTVL.

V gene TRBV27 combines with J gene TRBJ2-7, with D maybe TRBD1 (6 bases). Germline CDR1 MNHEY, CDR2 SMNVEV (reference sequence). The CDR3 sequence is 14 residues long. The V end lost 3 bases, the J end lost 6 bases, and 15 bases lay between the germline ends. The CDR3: CASSFDRISSEQYF. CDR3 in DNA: TGTGCCAGCAGTTTCGACAGGATATCGTCCGAGCAGTACTTC.

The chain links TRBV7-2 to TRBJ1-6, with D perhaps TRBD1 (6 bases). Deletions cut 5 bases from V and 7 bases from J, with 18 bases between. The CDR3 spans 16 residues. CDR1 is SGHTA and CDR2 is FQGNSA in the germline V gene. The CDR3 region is CASSPDGGARNSPLHF. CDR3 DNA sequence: TGTGCCAGCAGCCCAGACGGGGGGGCCCGGAATTCACCCCTCCACTTT.

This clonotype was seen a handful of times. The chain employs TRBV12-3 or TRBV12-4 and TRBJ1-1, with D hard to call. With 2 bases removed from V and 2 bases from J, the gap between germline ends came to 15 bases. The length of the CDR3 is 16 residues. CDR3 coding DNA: TGTGCCAGCAGTTTATTGTTTGGCCTAGTAAACACTGAAGCTTTCTTT. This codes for CASSLLFGLVNTEAFF.

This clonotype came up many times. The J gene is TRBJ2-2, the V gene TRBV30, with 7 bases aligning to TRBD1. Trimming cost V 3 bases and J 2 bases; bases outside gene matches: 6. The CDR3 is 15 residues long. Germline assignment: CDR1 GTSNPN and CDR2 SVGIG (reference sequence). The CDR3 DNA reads TGTGCCTGGAGAGGGGGCAGGAAAAACACCGGGGAGCTGTTTTTT. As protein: CAWRGGRKNTGELFF.

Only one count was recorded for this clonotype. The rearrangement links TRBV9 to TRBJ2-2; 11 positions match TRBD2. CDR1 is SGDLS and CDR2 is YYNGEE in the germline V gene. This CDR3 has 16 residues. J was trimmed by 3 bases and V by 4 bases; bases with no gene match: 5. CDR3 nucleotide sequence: TGTGCCAGCAGCCTAACTAGCGGGAGCGACACCGGGGAGCTGTTTTTT. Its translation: CASSLTSGSDTGELFF.